This TCR beta chain comes out of a study of OX40 agonist ivuxolimab in advanced cancers. Study summary: While on treatment, patients had intravenous ivuxolimab at 0.01 to 10 mg/kg every 2 weeks.

V shed 3 bases and J shed 12 bases, with 18 bases lying between them. Germline lookup yields CDR1 GTSNPN and CDR2 SVGIG (reference sequence). The CDR3 runs 13 residues. Here immunoSEQ multiplex PCR was the method, and the copy in TCRdb shows in-frame clones only, minus some. Of about 64,000 clones listed, around 90% are singletons. The genes are TRBV30 and TRBJ2-4; tentative D call: TRBD2 (5 bases). This sequence originates from an adult with an advanced solid tumor such as melanoma, head and neck, liver or kidney cancer. Sequences were derived from CD4+ or CD8+ T cells sorted from blood, sampled in a trial of the OX40 agonist ivuxolimab. The CDR3 coding sequence is TGTGCCTGGAGCGGGTTGGGAGCATCCAATCAGTACTTC. Its protein product is CAWSGLGASNQYF.